This T cell receptor beta chain emerged from a study of identical twins. cDNA molecules carried unique molecular identifiers, and template switching added a universal primer site. MiXCR was run by TCRdb on the 5' RACE reads, yielding one entry per CDR3 protein. The sample records some 590,000 distinct CDR3 sequences, approximately 10% being singletons. This clonotype occurred many times. The CDR3 runs 15 residues. The V gene lost 6 bases and the J gene lost 2 bases, with 16 bases spanning the gap. This sample was also put to use in a study of yellow fever vaccine responses in identical twins.

Sequenced material: PBMCs. This chain links TRBV12-3 or TRBV12-4 with TRBJ2-5; D perhaps matches TRBD2 (6 bases). This TCR was recovered from a woman aged 18-29 years in good health. CDR3 residues: CASSFGAGGQETQYF. CDR3 nucleotides: TGTGCCAGCAGCTTCGGAGCGGGCGGACAAGAGACCCAGTACTTC.